A single sample gave rise to the 7 T cell receptor beta chains below, sequenced in a study of T-cell reconstitution after alpha-beta-depleted transplantation in children. Construction of the TCRbeta library involved unique molecular identifiers. From the PCR reads, TCRdb called clonotypes with MiXCR, one entry per CDR3 protein. The repertoire consists of about 500,000 distinct CDR3 sequences, with approximately 32% occurring once and the leading ten covering 2% to 3%. The sample here was PBMCs from the stem cell graft donor, taken from the stem cell graft. These receptors were collected from a human donor who donated a stem cell graft to a child with aplastic anemia.

The CDR3 DNA is TGTGCCAGCAGCTTAGGGGGGGGGACAGGGGAGAATCAGCCCCAGCATTTT. It specifies CASSLGGGTGENQPQHF. The chain employs TRBV7-2 and TRBJ1-5; 10 positions agree with TRBD1. The CDR3 runs to 17 residues. Germline V gives CDR1 SGHTA, CDR2 FQGNSA. Losses at the gene ends were 1 base for V and 4 bases for J; bases not matched to a gene: 7.

This clonotype showed up just a few times. The chain combines TRBV5-1 with TRBJ2-1, with D possibly being TRBD2 (6 bases). V was pared by 0 bases and J by 0 bases, with 10 bases between. Germline CDR1 SGHRS, CDR2 YFSETQ. The CDR3 is made up of 16 amino acids. The CDR3 DNA is TGCGCCAGCAGCTTGGATGTCGGGAGCTCCTACAATGAGCAGTTCTTC. Translated, it gives CASSLDVGSSYNEQFF.

J is TRBJ2-5 and V is TRBV7-2; no clear D. V was shortened by 5 bases and J by 7 bases, with 17 bases between the two germline ends. Germline V gives CDR1 SGHTA, CDR2 FQGNSA. The CDR3 totals 14 residues. CDR3 sequence (DNA): TGTGCCAGCAGCGATTGGGGATCTTTCCGGACCCAGTACTTC. As protein: CASSDWGSFRTQYF.

This clonotype has a handful of counts. V and J are TRBV27 and TRBJ1-2, with no clear D. V lost 5 bases to trimming and J lost 4 bases, with 14 bases between them. The CDR3 runs 14 residues. Germline CDR1 is MNHEY and CDR2 is SMNVEV (reference sequence). CDR3 nucleotides: TGTGCCAGCAGTCTCGACCCCCCCACCTATGGCTACACCTTC. Its translation: CASSLDPPTYGYTF.

The chain links TRBV28 to TRBJ1-1; 7 nucleotides line up with TRBD1. CDR3 length: 14 residues. CDR1 is MDHEN and CDR2 is SYDVKM in the germline V gene. The V segment lost 8 bases and the J segment 4 bases; nucleotides outside the gene matches: 10. This chain's CDR3 is CASGGNRGGTEAFF. The CDR3 region has the DNA TGTGCCAGCGGAGGTAACAGGGGTGGCACTGAAGCTTTCTTT.

The V call is TRBV6-1, the J call TRBJ1-1; no clear D. There are 14 residues in the CDR3. Germline assignment: CDR1 MNHNS and CDR2 SASEGT. The V end was cut by 7 bases, the J end by 3 bases, with 15 bases between. The CDR3 reads CASTDVGGYTEAFF. Written as DNA, the CDR3 is TGTGCCAGCACTGATGTCGGCGGGTACACTGAAGCTTTCTTT.

In its sample, this clonotype was seen a few times. In nucleotides, the CDR3 is TGCGCCAGCTCCCCCGGTAGTCCGACTAGAGCCGGGGAGCTGTTTTTT. This codes for CASSPGSPTRAGELFF. The chain couples TRBV10-1 to TRBJ2-2, with D possibly being TRBD2 (6 bases). V was clipped by 8 bases and J by 6 bases, with 22 bases between them. Germline V gives CDR1 WNHNN, CDR2 SYGVQD (reference sequence). The CDR3 loop spans 16 amino acids.